The next 15 T cell receptor beta chains were all read from a single sample in a study of T-cell reconstitution after alpha-beta-depleted transplantation in children. During its preparation, the TCRbeta library received unique molecular identifiers. TCRdb reprocessed the PCR reads with MiXCR, giving one entry per CDR3 protein. This table holds approximately 1,000,000 distinct CDR3 sequences, less than 30% found once. Sample: PBMCs, mostly from graft donor cells, taken 360 days after TCRalphabeta/CD19-depleted stem cell transplant. Receptors originate from a boy younger than two who had a stem cell transplant for SCID, so the T cells may come from the graft donor.

This clonotype came up a few times. The chain carries TRBV6-2 or TRBV6-3 and TRBJ1-5; D might be TRBD1 (6 bases). Trimming removed 2 bases from V and 7 bases from J, with 15 bases in between. The CDR3 loop spans 15 amino acids. Germline-derived CDR1 and CDR2 are MNHEY and SVGEGT. The CDR3 loop is CASSYDRLKWQPQHF. CDR3 in DNA: TGTGCCAGCAGTTACGACAGGCTGAAATGGCAGCCCCAGCATTTT.

The CDR3 spells CASSLGTGYDQPQHF. The CDR3 DNA reads TGCGCCAGCAGCCTGGGGACAGGTTACGATCAGCCCCAGCATTTT. The V call is TRBV4-1, the J call TRBJ1-5; TRBD1 matches at 8 bases. The CDR3 runs 15 residues. Germline V CDR1 and CDR2: MGHRA, YSYEKL. V lost 4 bases, J lost 5 bases, and 7 bases stayed unmatched.

The chain is built from TRBV4-1 and TRBJ2-2, with unresolved D. This CDR3 contains 16 residues. Per the germline V gene, CDR1 is MGHRA and CDR2 is YSYEKL. V was pared by 4 bases and J by 0 bases, with 12 bases between. Here the CDR3 DNA reads TGCGCCAGCAGCCCCTTCAAGCGCCCGAACACCGGGGAGCTGTTTTTT. Encoded protein: CASSPFKRPNTGELFF.

This clonotype was found a few times. The chain links TRBV25-1 to TRBJ1-1; 7 positions agree with TRBD1. This CDR3 is 15 amino acids long. Germline V gene data show CDR1 as MGHDK and CDR2 as SYGVNS. The V and J ends lost 3 bases and 2 bases, in that order; junction bases with no gene match: 6. CDR3 residues: CASSDLGQSNTEAFF. CDR3 DNA: TGTGCCAGCAGTGATCTGGGACAGAGTAACACTGAAGCTTTCTTT.

This clonotype has more than one count but fewer than ten. This rearrangement joins TRBV28 to TRBJ2-7, with 9 nucleotides matching TRBD2. The CDR3 has 15 residues. Germline V gene lookup returns CDR1 MDHEN and CDR2 SYDVKM. Trimming removed 4 bases from V and 3 bases from J; junction bases left unmatched: 7. The CDR3 DNA reads TGTGCCAGCAGTTCGAGCGCTAGCGGGGACTACGAGCAGTACTTC. This encodes CASSSSASGDYEQYF.

This rearrangement joins TRBV12-3 or TRBV12-4 to TRBJ1-3; no clear D gene. Trimming removed 3 bases at V and 8 bases at J, with 11 bases between. This CDR3 region has 13 residues. The CDR3 sequence is CASSFFVTDTIYF. The DNA for the CDR3 is TGTGCCAGCAGTTTCTTTGTTACGGACACCATATATTTT.

Ten or more counts support this clonotype. The J gene is TRBJ2-1, the V gene TRBV5-1; D might be TRBD1 (5 bases). This CDR3 is built from 16 residues. In germline, CDR1 is SGHRS, CDR2 YFSETQ. V dropped 4 bases and J dropped 0 bases, with 14 bases sitting between them. In nucleotides, the CDR3 is TGCGCCAGCAGCCACCTGACAGCACCCTCCTACAATGAGCAGTTCTTC. This codes for CASSHLTAPSYNEQFF.

This rearrangement joins TRBV29-1 to TRBJ2-2; D is undetermined. V lost 4 bases and J lost 4, with 10 bases in between. The germline gives CDR1 SQVTM, CDR2 ANQGSEA. The CDR3 is 13 amino acids. The CDR3 spells CSVGWPITGELFF. DNA of the CDR3: TGCAGCGTTGGGTGGCCGATCACCGGGGAGCTGTTTTTT.

This sequence joins TRBV4-2 and TRBJ2-2; D might be TRBD1 (6 bases). Germline CDR1 LGHNA, CDR2 YNFKEQ. The CDR3 consists of 17 residues. Trimming pared 4 bases from V and 0 bases from J, leaving 15 bases between. The CDR3 sequence: CASSPPPTGPNTGELFF. Written as DNA, the CDR3 is TGTGCCAGCAGCCCACCCCCGACAGGACCGAACACCGGGGAGCTGTTTTTT.

This chain uses TRBV5-1 with TRBJ2-2; maybe TRBD1 (6 bases). The CDR3 has 13 amino acids. Trimming took 4 bases from V and 7 from J, leaving 11 bases between them. CDR1 is SGHRS, CDR2 YFSETQ, per germline. CDR3 DNA sequence: TGCGCCAGCAGCCCAGGACAGAACGGGGAGCTGTTTTTT. Its translation: CASSPGQNGELFF.

This chain links TRBV7-3 with TRBJ2-2; D may match TRBD1 or TRBD2 (5 bases each). The germline V and J ends were trimmed by 2 bases and 4 bases, with 17 bases remaining between them. The CDR3 extends over 17 amino acids. In germline, CDR1 is SGHTA, CDR2 FQGTGA. CDR3 nucleotides: TGTGCCAGCAGCTTATTCTCCGGGACCGTCAGCACCGGGGAGCTGTTTTTT. Residues: CASSLFSGTVSTGELFF.

V and J are TRBV12-3 or TRBV12-4 and TRBJ1-1; 8 bases are shared with TRBD1. V lost 5 bases to trimming and J lost 4 bases; unmatched junction nucleotides: 9. This CDR3 is built from 15 residues. The CDR3 DNA sequence: TGTGCCAGCAGTCCGGGACAGGTGAGGGGCACTGAAGCTTTCTTT. Translating gives CASSPGQVRGTEAFF.

This clonotype was detected a few times. This chain's CDR3 is CASSDLQGREQFF. The CDR3 bases are TGTGCCAGCAGTGACCTCCAGGGGAGGGAGCAGTTCTTC. V gene TRBV25-1 combines with J gene TRBJ2-1; D is perhaps TRBD1 or TRBD2 (6 bases each). The germline V and J ends were trimmed by 3 bases and 10 bases, with 13 bases remaining between them. The length of the CDR3 is 13 residues. The germline V gene has CDR1 MGHDK and CDR2 SYGVNS.

This clonotype was seen a few times. The gene calls are TRBV12-3 or TRBV12-4 and TRBJ2-7, with TRBD1 matching over 9 bases. Trimming took 3 bases from V and 3 from J; bases not matched to a gene: 3. The CDR3 loop spans 14 amino acids. The CDR3 sequence: CASSFWDRVYEQYF. The CDR3, as DNA: TGTGCCAGCAGTTTTTGGGACAGGGTCTACGAGCAGTACTTC.

Notes on this clonotype: A read error may produce the germline difference seen at one junction end. V usage is TRBV7-9 and J usage is TRBJ1-2; perhaps TRBD1 as D (5 bases). The germline V gene encodes CDR1 SEHNR and CDR2 FQNEAQ (reference sequence). This CDR3 spans 13 amino acids. The chain's CDR3 is CASSPLGSRDGAF. Written as DNA, the CDR3 is TGTGCCAGCAGCCCCCTAGGGTCCAGGGACGGCGCCTTC.